This T cell receptor (beta chain) comes out of a study of blood T cell repertoires in COVID-19. Whole-study context: Samples came from the United States, Italy and Spain, spanning acute and convalescent COVID-19. T cells, B-cell-depleted T cells, or PBMCs supplied cDNA or gDNA.

Trimming cost V 6 bases and J 2 bases; bases outside gene matches: 4. This CDR3 is 12 amino acids long. Germline V gene lookup returns CDR1 SQVTM and CDR2 ANQGSEA. In the original processing: Estimation of nucleated cell counts relied on the amplification of reference gene primers. Here immunoSEQ multiplex PCR was the method, and the copy in TCRdb shows in-frame clones only, minus some. That table is the source of V, J and clone size, and D and trimming were worked out from the DNA. The sample contains approximately 130,000 clones, around 78% of which appear only once. The chain is built from TRBV29-1 and TRBJ2-7, with TRBD1 identical over 7 bases. The origin of this receptor is a human donor in a cohort sampled during active COVID-19. Sequencing input: peripheral blood. CDR3 protein: CSVVDRPYEQYF. The CDR3 region has the DNA TGCAGCGTGGTGGACAGGCCCTACGAGCAGTACTTC.